This T cell receptor beta chain was identified in a study of cytomegalovirus exposure and HLA in healthy donors. This PCR relied on a set of 60 Vbeta primers and 13 Jbeta primers. Profiled with immunoSEQ multiplex PCR; TCRdb holds only in-frame clones, not every one. Found here are some 48,000 clones, about 78% of them singletons; the top ten hold about 7.8%. In germline, CDR1 is MGHRA, CDR2 YSYEKL. V trimming: 5 bases; J trimming: 5 bases; junction bases outside the gene matches: 7. The CDR3 totals 14 residues. The sample comprised PBMCs. The J gene is TRBJ2-7, the V gene TRBV4-1, with TRBD1 identical over 9 bases. The sequence was obtained from a man younger than 40 in good health and CMV-seropositive. CDR3 sequence: CASSLQGALDEQYF. CDR3 DNA sequence: TGCGCCAGCAGCTTACAGGGGGCTCTCGACGAGCAGTACTTC.